Listed below are T cell receptor beta chains from one sample, sequenced in a study of immune heterogeneity within non-small cell lung tumors. MiXCR, applied by TCRdb to the multiplex PCR reads, yields one record per CDR3 protein. The table records 7,200 or so distinct CDR3 sequences, around a fifth of them present only once. The sequencing sample was made of lung tumor tissue. All receptors come from a man aged 55 to 69 with non-small cell lung cancer. Both conserved end residues are part of each CDR3. The D gene is left open where the match is weak. Where a row states a size, it is once, few, many or the class of an expanded clone; other rows omit it.

>TRBV6-1|TRBD2|TRBJ2-1|-|14
CASNPRLAGGEQFF
TGTGCCAGCAATCCCCGACTAGCGGGAGGTGAGCAGTTCTTC
>TRBV6-1|TRBD1|TRBJ2-6|many|18
CASSMGMTGPSGANVLTF
TGTGCCAGCAGTATGGGGATGACAGGGCCCTCTGGGGCCAACGTCCTGACTTTC
>TRBV5-1|-|TRBJ2-7|medium-sized|13
CASSLRSSAEQYF
TGCGCCAGCAGCTTAAGGAGCTCCGCCGAGCAGTACTTC
>TRBV20-1|TRBD2|TRBJ2-7|medium-sized|16
CSVSELAGVSPYEQYF
TGCAGTGTCTCGGAACTAGCGGGAGTGAGCCCCTACGAGCAGTACTTC
>TRBV30|-|TRBJ2-3|few|15
CAWSRTGTGTDTQYF
TGTGCCTGGAGTCGAACAGGGACCGGCACAGATACGCAGTATTTT
>TRBV11-2|-|TRBJ1-5|medium-sized|15
CASSLGDRAYQPQHF
TGTGCCAGCAGCTTAGGGGATCGGGCCTATCAGCCCCAGCATTTT
>TRBV4-2|-|TRBJ2-2|few|13
CASSQTSSGELFF
TGTGCCAGCAGCCAAACTAGCTCCGGGGAGCTGTTTTTT
>TRBV5-1|TRBD2|TRBJ2-7|medium-sized|17
CASSGTSGIIAPKEQYF
TGCGCCAGCAGCGGGACTAGCGGGATCATAGCACCTAAAGAGCAGTACTTC
>TRBV12-3/TRBV12-4|-|TRBJ2-1|many|14
CASSLVQDYNEQFF
TGTGCCAGCAGTTTAGTACAGGATTACAATGAGCAGTTCTTC